This entry concerns a single T cell receptor beta chain. Its antigen remains unknown. The J segment lost 1 base and the V segment lost 4 bases, leaving 5 bases of the junction unmatched. There are 15 residues in the CDR3. Per the germline V gene, CDR1 is MNHNS and CDR2 is SASEGT. This specimen belongs to a study of cytomegalovirus exposure and HLA in healthy donors. Across the study: An analysis done earlier identified fewer than 140 million unique TCR beta sequences from approximately 170 million T cells.

The study ran its PCR with 60 Vbeta and 13 Jbeta primers. Repertoires were generated with immunoSEQ multiplex PCR, while TCRdb's copy carries only in-frame clones and drops some. The sample holds some 190,000 clones, 80% seen once. Study-wide results and limits: As a later analysis revealed, the rate of TCR association differed by HLA locus, with DRB1 most and HLA-C fewest. The later analysis indicated that the majority of CMV-associated TCR beta chains appeared HLA-restricted.

The chain uses TRBV6-1 and TRBJ2-5; 8 bases line up with TRBD2. The receptor comes from a woman in her thirties or forties in good health and CMV-seronegative. Material for sequencing was PBMCs. The CDR3: CASSGAGTSQETQYF. The CDR3 DNA follows: TGTGCCAGCAGTGGAGCCGGGACTAGCCAAGAGACCCAGTACTTC.